This T cell receptor beta chain originates from a study of T cell changes during pregnancy in multiple sclerosis. Measured with immunoSEQ multiplex PCR; TCRdb has only the in-frame clones, and not every one. The sample carries 55,000 to 70,000 clones, roughly 95% recorded once. V was clipped by 1 base and J by 2 bases, with 11 bases between them. Looked up from germline, CDR1 is LNHNV and CDR2 is YYDKDF (reference sequence). This CDR3 is 15 amino acids long. The chain uses TRBV15 and TRBJ1-2; D ambiguous. This clonotype was sampled from a female donor with multiple sclerosis, enrolled in a pregnancy study. The sample in question was CD4+ T cells from peripheral blood mononuclear cells, obtained before pregnancy. CDR3 protein: CATSRVPQTNYGYTF. The CDR3 DNA sequence: TGTGCCACCAGCAGAGTCCCACAAACCAACTATGGCTACACCTTC.